The T cell receptor beta chain under discussion was sequenced for a study of blood T cell repertoires in COVID-19. Study details: Samples representing acute and convalescent COVID-19 were sourced from the United States, Italy and Spain.

The data were produced by immunoSEQ multiplex PCR, yet TCRdb's version contains in-frame clones alone and is incomplete. Of 150,000 to 200,000 clones listed, around 84% are singletons. The sample consisted of peripheral blood. The clonotype comes from a man aged 40-49 years with active or convalescent COVID-19.

The DNA of the CDR3 is TGTGCCAGCAGCTCTCTTCCCTACGAGCAGTACTTC. The encoded protein is CASSSLPYEQYF. This chain joins TRBV7-2 and TRBJ2-7, with D uncertain. CDR3 size: 12 residues. CDR1 and CDR2 (germline): SGHTA, FQGNSA. The germline V and J ends were trimmed by 4 bases and 2 bases, with 6 bases remaining between them. The full variable domain, rest sourced from reference TRBV7-2 and TRBJ2-7, is GAGVSQSPSNKVTEKGKDVELRCDPISGHTALYWYRQSLGQGLEFLIYFQGNSAPDKSGLPSDRFSAERTGGSVSTLTIQRTQQEDSAVYLCASSSLPYEQYFGPGTRLTVT.